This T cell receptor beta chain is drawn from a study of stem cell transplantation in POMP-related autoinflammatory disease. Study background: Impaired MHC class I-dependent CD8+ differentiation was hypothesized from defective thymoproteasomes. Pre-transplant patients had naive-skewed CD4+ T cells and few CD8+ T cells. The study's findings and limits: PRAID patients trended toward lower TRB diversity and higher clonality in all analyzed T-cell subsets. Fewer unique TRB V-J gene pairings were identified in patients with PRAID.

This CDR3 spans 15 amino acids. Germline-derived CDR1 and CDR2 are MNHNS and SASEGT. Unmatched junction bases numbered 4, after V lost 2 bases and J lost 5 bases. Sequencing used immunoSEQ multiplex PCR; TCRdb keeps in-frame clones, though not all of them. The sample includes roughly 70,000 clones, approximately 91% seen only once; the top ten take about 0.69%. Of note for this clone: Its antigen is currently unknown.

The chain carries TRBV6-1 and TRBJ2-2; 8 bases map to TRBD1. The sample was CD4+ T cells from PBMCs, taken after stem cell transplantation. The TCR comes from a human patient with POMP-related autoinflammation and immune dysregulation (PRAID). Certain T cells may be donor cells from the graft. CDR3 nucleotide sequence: TGTGCCAGCAGTGAATTAGGACAGGGAACCGGGGAGCTGTTTTTT. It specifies CASSELGQGTGELFF.